The T cell receptor (beta chain) under discussion was sequenced for a study of beta chain features in type 1 diabetes. General observations from the study: Still unanswered here is whether HLA type influences TCRB rearrangement.

V dropped 9 bases and J dropped 3; count of bases not matched to a gene: 5. The CDR3 length is 13 residues. Germline assignment: CDR1 LNHDA and CDR2 SQIVND (reference sequence). This clone was recorded a few times. Its antigen is still unknown. The investigators reverse transcribed all of the isolated RNA, so they sequenced expressed TCRB transcripts. The method was immunoSEQ multiplex PCR; TCRdb's version includes in-frame clones alone and lacks a portion of them. The table shows 300,000 to 400,000 clones, with 7.5% to 9% occurring only once. This sequence originates from a woman under 30 in good health. The chain joins TRBV19 to TRBJ1-5; 7 nucleotides align to TRBD1. Material: central memory CD4+ T cells from blood. This CDR3 reads CASEGTANQPQHF. CDR3 nucleotides: TGTGCCAGCGAAGGGACAGCCAATCAGCCCCAGCATTTT.